The 29 T cell receptor beta chains listed next were all sequenced from one sample in a study of T cells in Graves' hyperthyroidism and ophthalmopathy. From RNA transcripts, TCR beta CDR3 regions were amplified. A set of HTBI primers served as the primers for a first-round RT-PCR of the TCR CDR3. TCRdb reprocessed the multiplex PCR reads with MiXCR, giving one entry per CDR3 protein. Of 480,000 or so distinct CDR3 sequences in the sample, roughly 45% are singletons; the top ten hold around 47%. Sequenced material: peripheral blood or thyroid tissue (not recorded which). These receptors were collected from an adult woman with Graves' disease, either hyperthyroidism or ophthalmopathy (not recorded which).

This clonotype appeared many times. The rearrangement links TRBV6-1 to TRBJ1-1, with no clear D. V lost 9 bases and J 0 bases, leaving 11 bases between the germline ends. The CDR3 is 13 amino acids. CDR1 MNHNS and CDR2 SASEGT come from the germline V gene. The CDR3 protein is CASIRTMNTEAFF. The CDR3 nucleotides read TGTGCCAGTATAAGGACGATGAACACTGAAGCTTTCTTT.

This clonotype occurred many times. This sequence joins TRBV29-1 and TRBJ1-5, with a possible D match to TRBD1 (5 bases). With 7 bases removed from V and 3 bases from J, the gap between germline ends came to 19 bases. Germline CDR1 SQVTM, CDR2 ANQGSEA. The CDR3 extends over 15 amino acids. Here the CDR3 DNA reads TGCAGCGCCGTCTTTACAGGTTACGCCAATCAGCCCCAGCATTTT. As protein: CSAVFTGYANQPQHF.

This clonotype has a handful of counts. This chain connects TRBV6-5 to TRBJ1-4; D not certain. Germline assignment: CDR1 MNHEY and CDR2 SVGAGI. The V and J ends lost 4 bases and 2 bases respectively, with 11 bases between them. CDR3 length: 15 residues. In DNA form, the CDR3 reads TGTGCCAGCAGTTTATCGGCATCTACTAATGAAAAACTGTTTTTT. Translated: CASSLSASTNEKLFF.

This clonotype has only a few counts. This chain connects TRBV27 to TRBJ2-7, with TRBD2 identical over 10 bases. Trimming took 7 bases from V and 6 from J; bases not matched to a gene: 9. This CDR3 contains 14 residues. Germline V gene data show CDR1 as MNHEY and CDR2 as SMNVEV (reference sequence). The CDR3 here is CASTSSGSMAEQYF. The DNA of the CDR3 is TGTGCCAGCACCTCTAGCGGGAGCATGGCCGAGCAGTACTTC.

This clonotype occurred many times. The rearrangement uses TRBV13 and TRBJ1-4; 7 bases match TRBD1. The CDR3 runs 15 residues. Per the germline V gene, CDR1 is PRHDT and CDR2 is FYEKMQ (reference sequence). After removal of 5 bases from V and 1 base from J, the junction contained 4 bases not matched to a gene. CDR3 loop: CASSMRQGTNEKLFF. CDR3 bases: TGTGCCAGCAGCATGAGACAGGGAACTAATGAAAAACTGTTTTTT.

This clonotype was observed many times. The rearrangement links TRBV20-1 to TRBJ1-5; tentative D call: TRBD1 (6 bases). Germline CDR1 reads DFQATT; CDR2 reads SNEGSKA (reference sequence). The CDR3 has 14 amino acids. V lost 2 bases and J lost 1, with 9 bases in between. CDR3 in DNA: TGCAGTGCTAGACAGGGGTTGAGCAATCAGCCCCAGCATTTT. Translation gives CSARQGLSNQPQHF.

In its sample, this clonotype was seen a few times. This may stem from a read error, because a much larger clone lies one nucleotide away. The V gene is TRBV20-1, the J gene TRBJ2-7; 8 bases align to TRBD2. Trimming at V came to 7 bases and at J to 4 bases, leaving 9 bases not matched to a gene. There are 13 residues in the CDR3. Germline assignment: CDR1 DFQATT and CDR2 SNEGSKA (reference sequence). The DNA of the CDR3 is TGCAGTGTGAGAGCGGGAGTAGCGTACGAGCAGTACTTC. As protein: CSVRAGVAYEQYF.

This clonotype has ten or more counts. The chain is built from TRBV7-2 and TRBJ2-7, with D possibly being TRBD2 (5 bases). This CDR3 spans 15 amino acids. The V end lost 1 base, the J end lost 2 bases, and 12 bases lay between the germline ends. CDR1 and CDR2 (germline): SGHTA, FQGNSA. CDR3 sequence: CASSLVGGSTYEQYF. CDR3 DNA: TGTGCCAGCAGCTTAGTGGGCGGGTCTACCTACGAGCAGTACTTC.

This clonotype was picked up one time. The V and J genes are TRBV27 and TRBJ1-1; D is undetermined. The germline V gene encodes CDR1 MNHEY and CDR2 SMNVEV (reference sequence). The length of the CDR3 is 14 residues. V dropped 2 bases and J dropped 1 base, with 8 bases sitting between them. The CDR3 region is CASSLGSANTEAFF. CDR3 DNA: TGTGCCAGCAGTTTAGGGTCAGCGAACACTGAAGCTTTCTTT.

This clonotype was found many times. This chain connects TRBV19 to TRBJ2-2, with D perhaps assigned TRBD1 or TRBD2 (5 bases each). The CDR3 is 12 residues long. Trimming removed 6 bases from V and 8 bases from J, with 10 bases in between. The germline CDR1 and CDR2 sequences are LNHDA and SQIVND (reference sequence). The CDR3 spells CASRRGAGELFF. CDR3 sequence (DNA): TGTGCCAGTAGGAGGGGAGCGGGGGAGCTGTTTTTT.

The DNA for the CDR3 is TGTGCCACCAGCAGAGATCGGGTCGGATCGAATGGCTACACCTTC. Protein: CATSRDRVGSNGYTF. V is TRBV15 and J is TRBJ1-2; D ambiguous. Germline CDR1 and CDR2: LNHNV and YYDKDF (reference sequence). V gave up 0 bases and J gave up 6 bases, with 14 bases separating them. The CDR3 runs 15 residues.

The V gene is TRBV15, the J gene TRBJ1-4; D ambiguous. The V end lost 1 base, the J end lost 6 bases, and 15 bases lay between the germline ends. CDR3 size: 16 residues. Germline CDR1 reads LNHNV; CDR2 reads YYDKDF (reference sequence). The CDR3 spells CATSRGAGEHDEKLFF. CDR3 DNA: TGTGCCACCAGCAGAGGGGCAGGCGAGCACGATGAAAAACTGTTTTTT. Together with reference TRBV15 and TRBJ1-4, the CDR3 gives the full variable domain: DAMVIQNPRYQVTQFGKPVTLSCSQTLNHNVMYWYQQKSSQAPKLLFHYYDKDFNNEADTPDNFQSRRPNTSFCFLDIRSPGLGDTAMYLCATSRGAGEHDEKLFFGSGTQLSVL.

This clonotype turned up a few times. The gene calls are TRBV7-2 and TRBJ2-7, with D hard to call. Germline CDR1 is SGHTA and CDR2 is FQGNSA. CDR3 length: 16 residues. Trimming shortened V by 1 base and J by 2 bases, and 15 bases separated the two germline ends. Written as DNA, the CDR3 is TGTGCCAGCAGCTTAGAAACGGCTGGCCCAACCTACGAGCAGTACTTC. It translates to CASSLETAGPTYEQYF. The entire variable domain, with the rest obtained from reference TRBV7-2 and TRBJ2-7, is as follows: GAGVSQSPSNKVTEKGKDVELRCDPISGHTALYWYRQSLGQGLEFLIYFQGNSAPDKSGLPSDRFSAERTGGSVSTLTIQRTQQEDSAVYLCASSLETAGPTYEQYFGPGTRLTVT.

A few counts support this clonotype. The chain carries TRBV7-7 and TRBJ2-7; D not resolved. Germline-derived CDR1 and CDR2 are SSHAT and FNYEAQ (reference sequence). The V end was cut by 5 bases, the J end by 0 bases, with 14 bases between. There are 15 residues in the CDR3. The CDR3 DNA is TGTGCCAGCAGCCGCGACCTAGGCGGCTCCTACGAGCAGTACTTC. Translating gives CASSRDLGGSYEQYF.

This clonotype was detected a few times. The gene calls are TRBV7-9 and TRBJ2-5; TRBD1 matches at 8 bases. Looked up from germline, CDR1 is SEHNR and CDR2 is FQNEAQ (reference sequence). Germline trimming cut 5 bases from V and 5 bases from J; bases unmatched to any gene: 7. This CDR3 comprises 14 residues. The CDR3 sequence: CASSLRTGWETQYF. The CDR3 nucleotides read TGTGCCAGCAGCCTACGGACAGGGTGGGAGACCCAGTACTTC.

This clonotype has a handful of counts. The rearrangement uses TRBV29-1 and TRBJ2-7; D is unresolved. CDR1 SQVTM and CDR2 ANQGSEA come from the germline V gene. The V gene lost 4 bases and the J gene lost 0 bases, with 7 bases spanning the gap. This CDR3 has 12 residues. The CDR3, as DNA: TGCAGCGTTGTTCTGATCTCCTACGAGCAGTACTTC. Its translation: CSVVLISYEQYF.

The V gene is TRBV7-2, the J gene TRBJ2-6; D gene ambiguous. The CDR3 covers 9 residues. The germline CDR1 and CDR2 sequences are SGHTA and FQGNSA. V lost 4 bases and J lost 12, with 1 base in between. CDR3 nucleotides: TGTGCCAGCAGCTCCGTCCTGACTTTC. Translation: CASSSVLTF.

This sequence joins TRBV6-1 and TRBJ2-5; a weak D match, TRBD1 (5 bases). Germline CDR1 reads MNHNS; CDR2 reads SASEGT. The CDR3 length is 14 residues. V was cut by 5 bases and J by 4 bases, with 14 bases left in between. The DNA for the CDR3 is TGTGCCAGCAGTCGCATCGGGCAGGGAGAGACCCAGTACTTC. Amino acids: CASSRIGQGETQYF.

The genes are TRBV2 and TRBJ1-5; D uncertain. The V gene's germline CDR1 is SNHLY and CDR2 FYNNEI. The V end lost 8 bases, the J end lost 2 bases, and 10 bases lay between the germline ends. CDR3 length equals 13 residues. The CDR3 region has the DNA TGTGCCAGCCAACCGGTACGCAATCAGCCCCAGCATTTT. As protein: CASQPVRNQPQHF. Variable domain in full (rest from reference TRBV2 and TRBJ1-5): EPEVTQTPSHQVTQMGQEVILRCVPISNHLYFYWYRQILGQKVEFLVSFYNNEISEKSEIFDDQFSVERPDGSNFTLKIRSTKLEDSAMYFCASQPVRNQPQHFGDGTRLSIL.

The V and J genes are TRBV7-9 and TRBJ2-7, with 10 bases aligning to TRBD2. Trimming cost V 5 bases and J 3 bases; bases outside gene matches: 13. The CDR3 runs 17 residues. Germline loops: CDR1 SEHNR, CDR2 FQNEAQ (reference sequence). The CDR3: CASSIGVYGLAVYEQYF. The CDR3 region has the DNA TGTGCCAGCAGCATAGGCGTATACGGACTAGCGGTCTACGAGCAGTACTTC.

The chain couples TRBV12-3 or TRBV12-4 to TRBJ1-1; D possibly corresponds to TRBD1 (5 bases). V was shortened by 3 bases and J by 1 base, with 12 bases between the two germline ends. The CDR3 is 15 residues long. The CDR3 region is CASSFISTGNTEAFF. DNA for the CDR3: TGTGCCAGCAGTTTTATCTCCACAGGGAACACTGAAGCTTTCTTT.

In the case of this clonotype: A read error is likely, as this CDR3 ends without the conserved phenylalanine or tryptophan. The limits of the CDR3 on the DNA are not certain, so only TCRdb's listed CDR3 is given. The chain combines TRBV28 with TRBJ2-6; TRBD2 was called by the table and not checked on the DNA. The CDR3 has 9 amino acids, counting both end residues. Germline lookup yields CDR1 MDHEN and CDR2 SYDVKM. CDR3 in amino acids: CASSPSAAT.

This CDR3 reads CSARIPGRVPSYEQYF. CDR3 DNA: TGCAGTGCTAGAATCCCCGGCCGCGTCCCCTCCTACGAGCAGTACTTC. The genes are TRBV20-1 and TRBJ2-7; no definite D call. The V gene's germline CDR1 is DFQATT and CDR2 SNEGSKA (reference sequence). CDR3 size: 16 residues. Trimming removed 2 bases from V and 0 bases from J, with 17 bases in between.

The CDR3 coding sequence is TGTGCCAGCAGTGCTAGGGGGTCCATGAACACTGAAGCTTTCTTT. This gives the protein CASSARGSMNTEAFF. The V call is TRBV5-4, the J call TRBJ1-1; a possible D gene is TRBD1 (6 bases). From germline, CDR1 is SGHNT and CDR2 YYREEE (reference sequence). The CDR3 length is 15 residues. V lost 5 bases, J lost 0 bases, and 14 bases lay in between.

There are a few counts of this clonotype. A single base separates this from a much larger clone, so it may be a read error. The V gene is TRBV5-1, the J gene TRBJ2-2; 9 positions match TRBD1. After removal of 3 bases from V and 5 bases from J, the junction contained 2 bases not matched to a gene. This CDR3 has 14 amino acids. From germline, CDR1 is SGHRS and CDR2 YFSETQ. CDR3 coding DNA: TGCGCCAGCAGCTATGGACAGGGGACCGGGGAGCTGTTTTTT. Its protein is CASSYGQGTGELFF.

This rearrangement joins TRBV7-2 to TRBJ1-1, with D perhaps matching TRBD1 (5 bases). Trimming shortened V by 3 bases and J by 2 bases, and 13 bases separated the two germline ends. The CDR3 totals 15 residues. Germline V gene data show CDR1 as SGHTA and CDR2 as FQGNSA. The CDR3 DNA is TGTGCCAGCAGCTTCGAAGGGGCGTATAACACTGAAGCTTTCTTT. It codes for CASSFEGAYNTEAFF.

This clonotype was counted many times. The rearrangement joins TRBV5-1 to TRBJ2-7; no definite D call. The CDR3 extends over 15 amino acids. CDR1 and CDR2 from the germline V gene are SGHRS and YFSETQ. Trimming left V 0 bases short and J 7 bases short, with 17 bases between. CDR3 residues: CASSLAIGPQVEQYF. DNA of the CDR3: TGCGCCAGCAGCTTGGCCATCGGCCCCCAGGTGGAGCAGTACTTC.

As for this clonotype: The germline gene is not matched at one end of the junction; a read error may be the cause. The V call is TRBV2, the J call TRBJ1-2; D unclear. The germline gives CDR1 SNHLY, CDR2 FYNNEI. This CDR3 region has 12 residues. The CDR3 region is CASSGENYGYTF. For the CDR3, the DNA is TGCGCATCCTCGGGAGAGAACTATGGCTACACCTTC.

The chain couples TRBV7-9 to TRBJ1-6; tentatively, D is TRBD1 (5 bases). The CDR3 contains 16 residues. The V end was cut by 5 bases, the J end by 0 bases, with 11 bases between. In germline, CDR1 is SEHNR, CDR2 FQNEAQ (reference sequence). The CDR3 loop is CASSLRGSSYNSPLHF. The CDR3, as DNA: TGTGCCAGCAGCCTACGGGGGAGCTCCTATAATTCACCCCTCCACTTT.